Listed here are 2 T cell receptor beta chains from one sample, sequenced in a study of blood T cell repertoires in COVID-19. Measured with immunoSEQ multiplex PCR; TCRdb has only the in-frame clones, and not every one. This table holds around 70,000 clones, around 80% found once. Sequenced material: peripheral blood. The receptors shown here come from an elderly woman with active or convalescent COVID-19.

The chain links TRBV19 to TRBJ1-1; no clear D gene. The V end lost 7 bases, the J end lost 9 bases, and 12 bases lay between the germline ends. Germline-derived CDR1 and CDR2 are LNHDA and SQIVND (reference sequence). The CDR3 length is 11 residues. CDR3 region: CASTGEPQAFF. Here the CDR3 DNA reads TGTGCCAGTACCGGAGAACCGCAAGCTTTCTTT.

This clone was detected a few times. The chain combines TRBV28 with TRBJ1-1; possibly TRBD1 for D (6 bases). V lost 6 bases and J lost 2, with 13 bases in between. This CDR3 is built from 14 residues. Germline assignment: CDR1 MDHEN and CDR2 SYDVKM. The CDR3 DNA reads as TGTGCCAGCAGATTAGAACAGGGAAACACTGAAGCTTTCTTT. This gives the protein CASRLEQGNTEAFF.